This T cell receptor (beta chain) was recorded in a study of T cells after yellow fever vaccination. TCRdb ran MiXCR on the 5' RACE reads and lists one entry per CDR3 protein. The sample lists 200,000 to 300,000 distinct CDR3 sequences, less than 7.5% occurring once. The CDR3 has 16 residues. Germline values: CDR1 DFQATT, CDR2 SNEGSKA (reference sequence). The J segment lost 1 base and the V segment lost 3 bases, leaving 8 bases of the junction unmatched. This clonotype has just a few counts. The input for sequencing was CD4+ T cells sorted from PBMCs, taken on the day of the yellow fever booster vaccination. This chain joins TRBV20-1 and TRBJ2-5; TRBD1 aligns across 10 bases. The source is a man younger than 45 who received the YFV17D yellow fever vaccine. The CDR3 nucleotides read TGCAGTGCTAGTGACTGGGGACAGGGGATCCAAGAGACCCAGTACTTC. This encodes CSASDWGQGIQETQYF.